Listed here are 8 T cell receptor beta chains from one sample, sequenced in a study of CD4 T cells in relation to SARS-CoV-2 and coronaviruses. Libraries were prepared by immunoSEQ multiplex PCR; TCRdb keeps only in-frame clonotypes and omits some of them. The sample yields 50,000 to 70,000 clones, 87% seen once. CD4+ T cells from unexposed donors were obtained before the COVID-19 pandemic (2011-2018). Sequenced material: memory CD4+ T cells from PBMCs. These receptors originate from a human donor in good health.

The rearrangement links TRBV7-2 to TRBJ2-2; 8 nucleotides align to TRBD1. J was trimmed by 4 bases and V by 2 bases; bases with no gene match: 3. CDR1 is SGHTA, CDR2 FQGNSA, per germline. The CDR3 runs to 15 residues. CDR3: CASSLITGGTGELFF. CDR3 DNA: TGTGCCAGCAGCTTAATCACAGGGGGCACCGGGGAGCTGTTTTTT.

The chain carries TRBV28 and TRBJ1-2; D gene ambiguous. This CDR3 comprises 13 residues. With 2 bases removed from V and 6 bases from J, the gap between germline ends came to 10 bases. The V gene's germline CDR1 is MDHEN and CDR2 SYDVKM. The CDR3 sequence is CASSLTPYDGYTF. As DNA, the CDR3 is TGTGCCAGCAGTTTAACGCCTTACGATGGCTACACCTTC.

This rearrangement joins TRBV6-5 to TRBJ1-1, with 8 bases identical to TRBD1. After removal of 6 bases from V and 1 base from J, the junction contained 4 bases not matched to a gene. There are 14 residues in the CDR3. Germline V gene data show CDR1 as MNHEY and CDR2 as SVGAGI. DNA of the CDR3: TGTGCCAGCAGCCAGGGGGCCGGGAACACTGAAGCTTTCTTT. It is translated as CASSQGAGNTEAFF.

The chain links TRBV30 to TRBJ1-3, with D possibly TRBD1 on 5 matching bases. CDR3 length: 13 amino acids. CDR1 is GTSNPN, CDR2 SVGIG, per germline (reference sequence). Trimming removed 6 bases from V and 2 bases from J, with 11 bases in between. The CDR3 coding sequence is TGTGCCTGTGAGACAGTAACTGGAAACACCATATATTTT. Its translation: CACETVTGNTIYF.

The gene calls are TRBV2 and TRBJ2-5; 8 bases map to TRBD2. There are 13 residues in the CDR3. The V segment lost 8 bases and the J segment 1 base; nucleotides outside the gene matches: 3. Germline values: CDR1 SNHLY, CDR2 FYNNEI. DNA of the CDR3: TGTGCCAGCTCGGGGGGGCCCCAAGAGACCCAGTACTTC. Its translation is CASSGGPQETQYF. The complete variable domain, with remaining parts taken from reference TRBV2 and TRBJ2-5, reads EPEVTQTPSHQVTQMGQEVILRCVPISNHLYFYWYRQILGQKVEFLVSFYNNEISEKSEIFDDQFSVERPDGSNFTLKIRSTKLEDSAMYFCASSGGPQETQYFGPGTRLLVL.

The chain has TRBV18 and TRBJ2-2; a possible D gene is TRBD1 (6 bases). V lost 2 bases, J lost 6 bases, and 7 bases lay in between. Germline values: CDR1 KGHSH, CDR2 LQKENI. This CDR3 region has 13 residues. The CDR3 loop reads CASSPWGPGELFF. The CDR3 region has the DNA TGTGCCAGCTCACCATGGGGGCCCGGGGAGCTGTTTTTT.

The chain joins TRBV30 to TRBJ2-1, with D hard to call. Per germline, CDR1 GTSNPN and CDR2 SVGIG (reference sequence). Trimming left V 2 bases short and J 3 bases short, with 11 bases between. The CDR3 extends over 14 amino acids. Written as DNA, the CDR3 is TGTGCCTGGAGTTTGGCGGTGTTCTACAATGAGCAGTTCTTC. Translated, it gives CAWSLAVFYNEQFF.

The chain's CDR3 is CASSSPTGGVTEAFF. CDR3 coding DNA: TGTGCCAGCAGTTCCCCTACCGGGGGGGTCACTGAAGCTTTCTTT. The V gene is TRBV28, the J gene TRBJ1-1, with a possible D match to TRBD1 (5 bases). Germline assignment: CDR1 MDHEN and CDR2 SYDVKM. The CDR3 totals 15 residues. V lost 4 bases and J 4 bases, leaving 16 bases between the germline ends.